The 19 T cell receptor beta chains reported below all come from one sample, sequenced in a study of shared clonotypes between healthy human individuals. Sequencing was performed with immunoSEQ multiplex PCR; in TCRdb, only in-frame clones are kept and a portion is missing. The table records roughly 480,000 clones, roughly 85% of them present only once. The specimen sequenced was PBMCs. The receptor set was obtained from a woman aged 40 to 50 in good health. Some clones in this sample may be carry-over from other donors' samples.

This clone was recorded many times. CDR3 nucleotides: TGTGCCAGCAGCCTCCGGGACAGGGGGACCCACGAGCAGTACTTC. It specifies CASSLRDRGTHEQYF. V and J are TRBV7-6 and TRBJ2-7; 11 bases are shared with TRBD1. From germline, CDR1 is SGHVS and CDR2 FNYEAQ. CDR3 size: 15 residues. Germline trimming cut 5 bases from V and 5 bases from J; bases unmatched to any gene: 8.

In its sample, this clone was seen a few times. This CDR3 is CASAPDRSTDTQYF. The CDR3 DNA follows: TGTGCCAGCGCACCCGACAGGAGCACAGATACGCAGTATTTT. The V call is TRBV9, the J call TRBJ2-3, with a possible D match to TRBD1 (6 bases). The V end was cut by 7 bases, the J end by 0 bases, with 12 bases between. Germline CDR1 and CDR2: SGDLS and YYNGEE. The CDR3 contains 14 residues.

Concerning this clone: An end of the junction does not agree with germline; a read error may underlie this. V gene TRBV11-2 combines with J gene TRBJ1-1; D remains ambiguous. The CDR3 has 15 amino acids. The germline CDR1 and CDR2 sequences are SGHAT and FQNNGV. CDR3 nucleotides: TGTGCCAGCAGCTCCCGTCCCGAACAGAACACTGAAGCTTTATTT. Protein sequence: CASSSRPEQNTEALF.

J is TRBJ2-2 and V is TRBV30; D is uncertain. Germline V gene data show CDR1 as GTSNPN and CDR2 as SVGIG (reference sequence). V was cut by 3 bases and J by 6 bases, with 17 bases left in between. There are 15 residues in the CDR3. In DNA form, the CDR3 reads TGTGCCTGGAGGGGTGGCGGCTTCGAGGCCGGGGAGCTGTTTTTT. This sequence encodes CAWRGGGFEAGELFF.

CDR3 sequence (DNA): TGTGCCAGCAGCTTACTTAGCGGGAGTCCATTCTCCTACAATGAGCAGTTCTTC. Protein product: CASSLLSGSPFSYNEQFF. This chain links TRBV7-9 with TRBJ2-1; 9 nucleotides agree with TRBD2. Unmatched junction bases numbered 8, after V lost 2 bases and J lost 0 bases. Germline V lookup: CDR1 SEHNR, CDR2 FQNEAQ (reference sequence). The CDR3 runs to 18 residues.

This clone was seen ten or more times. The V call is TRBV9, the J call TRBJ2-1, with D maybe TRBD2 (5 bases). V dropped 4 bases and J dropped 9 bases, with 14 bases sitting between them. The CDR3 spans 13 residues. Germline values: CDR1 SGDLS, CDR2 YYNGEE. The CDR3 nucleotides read TGTGCCAGCAGCATAGAGACCAGCGGTGAGCAGTTCTTC. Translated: CASSIETSGEQFF.

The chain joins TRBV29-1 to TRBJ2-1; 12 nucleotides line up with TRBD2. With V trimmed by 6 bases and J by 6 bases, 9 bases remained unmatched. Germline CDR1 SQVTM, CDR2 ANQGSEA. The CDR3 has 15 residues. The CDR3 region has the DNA TGCAGCGTCGCTCTAGCGGGAGGGCCCCGCAATGAGCAGTTCTTC. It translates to CSVALAGGPRNEQFF.

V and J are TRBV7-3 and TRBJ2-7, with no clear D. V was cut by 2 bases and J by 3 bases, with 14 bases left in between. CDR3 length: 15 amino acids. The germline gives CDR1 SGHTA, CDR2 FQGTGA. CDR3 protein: CASSLEAIPSYEQYF. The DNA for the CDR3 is TGTGCCAGCAGCTTAGAGGCCATCCCAAGCTACGAGCAGTACTTC.

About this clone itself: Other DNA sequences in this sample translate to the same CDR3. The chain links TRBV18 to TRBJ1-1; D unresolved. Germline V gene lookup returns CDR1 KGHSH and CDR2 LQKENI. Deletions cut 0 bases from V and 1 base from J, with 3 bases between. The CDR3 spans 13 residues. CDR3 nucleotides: TGTGCCAGCTCACCACCACAGAACACTGAAGCTTTCTTT. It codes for CASSPPQNTEAFF.

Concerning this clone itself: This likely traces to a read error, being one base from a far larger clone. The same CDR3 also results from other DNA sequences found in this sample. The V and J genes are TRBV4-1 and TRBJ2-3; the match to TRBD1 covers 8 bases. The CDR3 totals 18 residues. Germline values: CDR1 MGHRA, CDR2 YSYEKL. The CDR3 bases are TGCGCCAGCAGCCATGGGCCGAAGACAGGGGTAAGGACAGATACACAGTATTTT. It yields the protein CASSHGPKTGVRTDTQYF.

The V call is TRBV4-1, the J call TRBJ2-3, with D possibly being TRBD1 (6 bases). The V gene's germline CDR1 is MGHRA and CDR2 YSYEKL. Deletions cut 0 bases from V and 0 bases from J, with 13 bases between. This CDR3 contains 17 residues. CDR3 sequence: CASSQDQGQYSTDTQYF. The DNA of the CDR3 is TGCGCCAGCAGCCAAGATCAGGGGCAGTATAGCACAGATACGCAGTATTTT.

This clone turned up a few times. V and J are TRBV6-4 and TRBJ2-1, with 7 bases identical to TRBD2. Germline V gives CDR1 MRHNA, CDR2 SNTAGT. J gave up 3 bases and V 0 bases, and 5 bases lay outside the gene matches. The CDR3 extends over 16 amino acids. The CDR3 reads CASSDSGAGDYNEQFF. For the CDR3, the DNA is TGTGCCAGCAGTGACTCAGGGGCGGGAGACTACAATGAGCAGTTCTTC.

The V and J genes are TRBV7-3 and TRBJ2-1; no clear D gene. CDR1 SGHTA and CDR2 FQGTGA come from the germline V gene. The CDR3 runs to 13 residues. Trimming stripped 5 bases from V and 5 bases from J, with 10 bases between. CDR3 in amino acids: CASSKDLNNEQFF. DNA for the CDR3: TGTGCCAGCAGCAAGGACCTGAACAATGAGCAGTTCTTC.

CDR3 nucleotides: TGTGCCAGCAGCTTAGCAGGACTAGCGGGAGTACAGGAGCAGTTCTTC. It specifies CASSLAGLAGVQEQFF. The rearrangement links TRBV7-2 to TRBJ2-1; 13 bases line up with TRBD2. From germline, CDR1 is SGHTA and CDR2 FQGNSA. This CDR3 region has 16 residues. With V trimmed by 0 bases and J by 10 bases, 6 bases remained unmatched.

The CDR3 coding sequence is TGTGCCAGCAGTTTAAGACCCTTAGGGGAGCAGTACTTC. Its protein is CASSLRPLGEQYF. The rearrangement joins TRBV27 to TRBJ2-7; no reliable D call. Germline CDR1 MNHEY, CDR2 SMNVEV (reference sequence). This CDR3 comprises 13 residues. The V and J ends lost 2 bases and 7 bases respectively, with 12 bases between them.

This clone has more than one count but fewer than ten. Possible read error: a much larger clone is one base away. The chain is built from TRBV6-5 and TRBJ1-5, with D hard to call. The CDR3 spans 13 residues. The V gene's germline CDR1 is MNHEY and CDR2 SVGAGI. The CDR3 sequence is CASSYQRAQPHHF. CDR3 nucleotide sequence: TGTGCCAGCAGTTACCAGAGGGCTCAGCCCCATCATTTT.

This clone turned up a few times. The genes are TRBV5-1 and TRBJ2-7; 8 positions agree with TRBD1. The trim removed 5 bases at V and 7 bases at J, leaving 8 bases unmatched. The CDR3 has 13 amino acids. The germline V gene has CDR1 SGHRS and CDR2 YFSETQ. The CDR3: CASSNQGASEQYF. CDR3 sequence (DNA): TGCGCCAGCAGTAACCAGGGGGCGAGTGAGCAGTACTTC.

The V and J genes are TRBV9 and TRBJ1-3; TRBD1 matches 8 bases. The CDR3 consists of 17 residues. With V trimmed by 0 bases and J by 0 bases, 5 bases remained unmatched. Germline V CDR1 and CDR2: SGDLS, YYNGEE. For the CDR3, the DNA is TGTGCCAGCAGCGTAGAGCAGGGGGCTGCCTCTGGAAACACCATATATTTT. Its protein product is CASSVEQGAASGNTIYF.

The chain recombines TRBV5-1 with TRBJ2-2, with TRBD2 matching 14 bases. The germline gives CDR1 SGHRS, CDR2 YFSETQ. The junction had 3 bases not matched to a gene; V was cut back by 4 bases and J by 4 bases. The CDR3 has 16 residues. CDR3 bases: TGCGCCAGCAGCGAGGGACTAGCGGGAGCCACCGGGGAGCTGTTTTTT. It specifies CASSEGLAGATGELFF.